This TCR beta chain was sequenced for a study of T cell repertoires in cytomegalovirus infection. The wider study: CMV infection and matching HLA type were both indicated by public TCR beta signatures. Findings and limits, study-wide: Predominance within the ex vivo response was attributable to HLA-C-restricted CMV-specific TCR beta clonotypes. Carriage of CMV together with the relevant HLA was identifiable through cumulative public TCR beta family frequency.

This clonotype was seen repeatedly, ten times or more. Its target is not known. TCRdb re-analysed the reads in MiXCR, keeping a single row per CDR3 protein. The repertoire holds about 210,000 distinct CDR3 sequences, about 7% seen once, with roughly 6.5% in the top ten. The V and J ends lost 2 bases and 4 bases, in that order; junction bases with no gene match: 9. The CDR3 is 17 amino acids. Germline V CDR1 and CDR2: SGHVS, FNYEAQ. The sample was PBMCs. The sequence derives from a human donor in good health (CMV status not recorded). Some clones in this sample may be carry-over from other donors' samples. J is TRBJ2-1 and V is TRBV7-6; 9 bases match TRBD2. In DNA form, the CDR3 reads TGTGCCAGCAGCTTAAGGCCGCCTAGCGGGGTATACAATGAGCAGTTCTTC. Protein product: CASSLRPPSGVYNEQFF.